This T cell receptor (beta chain) was captured in a study of T cell repertoires in cytomegalovirus infection. In germline, CDR1 is SGDLS, CDR2 YYNGEE. The CDR3 covers 15 residues. V lost 0 bases and J 3 bases, leaving 10 bases between the germline ends. TCRdb reanalysed the reads using MiXCR and keeps one entry per CDR3 protein. The repertoire holds about 830,000 distinct CDR3 sequences, with over 25% as singletons. About this clonotype itself: Its antigen is not identified.

The clonotype originates from a human donor in good health (CMV status not recorded). Some clones in this sample may be carry-over from other donors' samples. The sample here was cultured CD8+ T cells from PBMCs, taken from culture after CMV antigen stimulation. The chain combines TRBV9 with TRBJ1-5; D remains unclear. CDR3 region: CASSVAAGFNQPQHF. CDR3 nucleotides: TGTGCCAGCAGCGTAGCGGCAGGCTTCAATCAGCCCCAGCATTTT.